This T cell receptor (beta chain) was captured in a study of T cells in Graves' hyperthyroidism and ophthalmopathy. Looking at the study overall: At initial diagnosis, before any treatment had begun, peripheral blood was obtained.

V was trimmed by 10 bases and J by 4 bases, leaving 19 bases between them. The CDR3 is made up of 14 amino acids. Germline assignment: CDR1 MNHEY and CDR2 SMNVEV (reference sequence). Uncontrolled infections, other autoimmune diseases, pregnancy or lactation led to exclusion of patients. Amplified regions were TCR beta CDR3 sequences from RNA transcripts. Carried out on the TCR CDR3, a first-round RT-PCR used the HTBI primer set. TCRdb re-derived calls from the multiplex PCR reads in MiXCR, one entry per CDR3 protein. The sample includes approximately 410,000 distinct CDR3 sequences, roughly 15% seen only once; the top ten take approximately 13%. In regard to this clonotype: Antigen: not known.

Overall study findings and caveats: Clonotypes that were expanded in thyroid above 0.001 mostly appeared in blood too. A model using 13 V-J features told ophthalmopathy apart from stable hyperthyroidism.

This receptor was identified in a man between 18 and 29 years old with Graves' ophthalmopathy. The V call is TRBV27, the J call TRBJ1-1; weak D call: TRBD1 (5 bases). The specimen sequenced was blood. CDR3 region: CATGPSWGTTEAFF. In DNA, the CDR3 is TGTGCCACAGGGCCGTCCTGGGGGACCACTGAAGCTTTCTTT.